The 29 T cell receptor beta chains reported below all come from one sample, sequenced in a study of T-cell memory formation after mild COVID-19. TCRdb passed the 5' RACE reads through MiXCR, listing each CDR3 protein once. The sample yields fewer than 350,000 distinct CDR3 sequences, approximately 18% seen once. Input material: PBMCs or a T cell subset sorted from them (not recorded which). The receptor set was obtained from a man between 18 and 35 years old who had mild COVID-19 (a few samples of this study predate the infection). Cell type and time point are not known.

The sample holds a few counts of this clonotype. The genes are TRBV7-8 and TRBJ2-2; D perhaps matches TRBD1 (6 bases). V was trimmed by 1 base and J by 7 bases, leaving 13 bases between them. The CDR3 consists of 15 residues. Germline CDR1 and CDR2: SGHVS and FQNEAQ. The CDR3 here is CASSLVGQGSGELFF. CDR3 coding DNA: TGTGCCAGCAGCTTAGTGGGGCAGGGGAGCGGGGAGCTGTTTTTT.

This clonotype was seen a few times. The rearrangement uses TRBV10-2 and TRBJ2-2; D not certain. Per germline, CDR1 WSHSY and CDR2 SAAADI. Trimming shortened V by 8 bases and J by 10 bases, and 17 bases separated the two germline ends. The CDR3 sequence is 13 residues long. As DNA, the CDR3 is TGCGCCAGCCGCGGCCCGGTCGTCCTGGAGCTGTTTTTT. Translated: CASRGPVVLELFF.

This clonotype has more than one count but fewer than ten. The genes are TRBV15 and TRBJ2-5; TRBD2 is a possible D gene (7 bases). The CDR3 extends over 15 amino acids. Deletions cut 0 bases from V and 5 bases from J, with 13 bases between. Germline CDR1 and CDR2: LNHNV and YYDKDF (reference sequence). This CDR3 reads CATSREGGARETQYF. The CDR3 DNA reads TGTGCCACCAGCAGAGAGGGGGGGGCGAGGGAGACCCAGTACTTC.

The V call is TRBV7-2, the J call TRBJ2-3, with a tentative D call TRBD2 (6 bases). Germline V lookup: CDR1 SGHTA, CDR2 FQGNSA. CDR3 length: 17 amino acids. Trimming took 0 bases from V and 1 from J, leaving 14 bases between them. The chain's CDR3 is CASSLAPRGGGTDTQYF. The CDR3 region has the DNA TGTGCCAGCAGCTTAGCGCCGAGGGGCGGGGGCACAGATACGCAGTATTTT.

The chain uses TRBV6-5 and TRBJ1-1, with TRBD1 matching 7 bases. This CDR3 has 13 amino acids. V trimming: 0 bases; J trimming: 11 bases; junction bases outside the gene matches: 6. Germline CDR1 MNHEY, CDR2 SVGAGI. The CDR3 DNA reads TGTGCCAGCAGTTACTCTAAAGGGACAGACGCTTTCTTT. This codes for CASSYSKGTDAFF.

In DNA form, the CDR3 reads TGTGCCAGCAGCCGGGGGGGGGCAGAAGATACGCAGTATTTT. It specifies CASSRGGAEDTQYF. The chain has TRBV7-2 and TRBJ2-3, with 8 positions matching TRBD2. Germline CDR1 and CDR2: SGHTA and FQGNSA. This CDR3 comprises 14 residues. After removal of 5 bases from V and 5 bases from J, the junction contained 6 bases not matched to a gene. Filled out from reference TRBV7-2 and TRBJ2-3, the complete variable domain reads GAGVSQSPSNKVTEKGKDVELRCDPISGHTALYWYRQSLGQGLEFLIYFQGNSAPDKSGLPSDRFSAERTGGSVSTLTIQRTQQEDSAVYLCASSRGGAEDTQYFGPGTRLTVL.

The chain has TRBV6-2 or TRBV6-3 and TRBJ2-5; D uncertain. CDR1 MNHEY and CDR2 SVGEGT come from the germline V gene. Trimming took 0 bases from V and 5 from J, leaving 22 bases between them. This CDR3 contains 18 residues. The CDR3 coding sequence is TGTGCCAGCAGTTACTCGATTCTCATCGGGTTCGGTGAGGAGACCCAGTACTTC. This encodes CASSYSILIGFGEETQYF.

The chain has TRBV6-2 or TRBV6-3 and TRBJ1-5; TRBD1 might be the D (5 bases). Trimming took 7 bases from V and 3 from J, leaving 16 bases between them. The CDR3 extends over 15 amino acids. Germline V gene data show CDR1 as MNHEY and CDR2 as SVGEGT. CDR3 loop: CASKGWGHDNQPQHF. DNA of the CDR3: TGTGCCAGCAAAGGTTGGGGCCACGACAATCAGCCCCAGCATTTT.

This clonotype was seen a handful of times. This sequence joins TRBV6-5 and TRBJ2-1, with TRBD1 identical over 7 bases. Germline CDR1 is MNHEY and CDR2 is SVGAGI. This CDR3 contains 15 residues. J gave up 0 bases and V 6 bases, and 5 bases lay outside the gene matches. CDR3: CASSWDRNSYNEQFF. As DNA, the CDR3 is TGTGCCAGCAGCTGGGACAGAAACTCCTACAATGAGCAGTTCTTC.

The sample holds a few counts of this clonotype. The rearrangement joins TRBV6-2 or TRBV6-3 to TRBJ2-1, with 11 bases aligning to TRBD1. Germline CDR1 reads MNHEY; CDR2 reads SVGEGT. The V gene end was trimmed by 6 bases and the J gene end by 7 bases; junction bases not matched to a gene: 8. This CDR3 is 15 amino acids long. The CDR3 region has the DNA TGTGCCAGCAGGGGTGGGACAGGGGGACGGAATGAGCAGTTCTTC. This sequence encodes CASRGGTGGRNEQFF.

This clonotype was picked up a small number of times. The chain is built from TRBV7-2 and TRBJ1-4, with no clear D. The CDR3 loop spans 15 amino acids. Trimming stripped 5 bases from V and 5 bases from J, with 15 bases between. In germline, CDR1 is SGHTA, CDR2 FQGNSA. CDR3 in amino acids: CASSPRGWRNEKLFF. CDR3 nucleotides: TGTGCCAGCAGCCCCCGGGGATGGAGGAATGAAAAACTGTTTTTT.

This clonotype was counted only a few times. The CDR3 is CASSPGTLRGNEQYF. CDR3 bases: TGCGCCAGCAGCCCTGGGACTTTGAGGGGGAACGAGCAGTACTTC. The V and J genes are TRBV4-3 and TRBJ2-7; possibly TRBD1 or TRBD2 for D (6 bases each). CDR3 size: 15 residues. Trimming pared 4 bases from V and 5 bases from J, leaving 18 bases between. Germline CDR1 LGHNA, CDR2 YSLEER.

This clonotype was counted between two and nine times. The CDR3 DNA sequence: TGTGCCAGCAGCGTAGGAGGAGGAGACACCGGGGAGCTGTTTTTT. Translated, it gives CASSVGGGDTGELFF. The V and J genes are TRBV9 and TRBJ2-2; D may be TRBD2 (5 bases). Trimming cost V 0 bases and J 3 bases, with 9 bases left between them. The CDR3 is 15 amino acids. Germline V CDR1 and CDR2: SGDLS, YYNGEE.

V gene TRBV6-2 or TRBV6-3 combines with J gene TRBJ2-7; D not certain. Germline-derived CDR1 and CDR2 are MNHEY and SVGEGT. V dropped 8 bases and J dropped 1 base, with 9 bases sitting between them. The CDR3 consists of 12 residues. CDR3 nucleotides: TGTGCCAGCTCGATCTCGTCCTACGAGCAGTACTTC. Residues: CASSISSYEQYF.

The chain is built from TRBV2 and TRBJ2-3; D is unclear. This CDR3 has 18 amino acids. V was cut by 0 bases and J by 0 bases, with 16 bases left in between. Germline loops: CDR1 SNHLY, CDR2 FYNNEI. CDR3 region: CASSEALEGGTSTDTQYF. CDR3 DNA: TGTGCCAGCAGTGAAGCGCTCGAAGGCGGAACTAGCACAGATACGCAGTATTTT.

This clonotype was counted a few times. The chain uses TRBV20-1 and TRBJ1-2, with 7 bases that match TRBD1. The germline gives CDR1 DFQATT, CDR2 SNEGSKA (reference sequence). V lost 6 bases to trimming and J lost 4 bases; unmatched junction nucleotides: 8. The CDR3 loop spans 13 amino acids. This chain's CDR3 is CSADRDRGYGYTF. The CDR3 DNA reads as TGCAGTGCCGACAGGGACAGAGGCTATGGCTACACCTTC.

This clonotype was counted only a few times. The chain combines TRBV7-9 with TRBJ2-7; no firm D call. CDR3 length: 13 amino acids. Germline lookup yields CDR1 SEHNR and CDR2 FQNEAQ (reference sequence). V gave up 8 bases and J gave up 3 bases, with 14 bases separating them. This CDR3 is CASFSGSIYEQYF. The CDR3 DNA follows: TGTGCCAGCTTCTCGGGCTCCATCTACGAGCAGTACTTC.

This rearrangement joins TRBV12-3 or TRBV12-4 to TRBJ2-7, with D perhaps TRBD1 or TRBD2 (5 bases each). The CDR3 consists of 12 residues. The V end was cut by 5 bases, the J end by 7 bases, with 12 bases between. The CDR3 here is CASSQGSGEQYV. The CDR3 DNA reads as TGTGCCAGCAGTCAGGGTTCGGGGGAGCAGTACGTC.

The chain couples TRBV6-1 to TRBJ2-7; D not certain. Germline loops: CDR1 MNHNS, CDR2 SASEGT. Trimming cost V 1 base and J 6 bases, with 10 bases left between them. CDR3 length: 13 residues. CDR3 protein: CASSEVVASEQYV. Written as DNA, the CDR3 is TGTGCCAGCAGTGAAGTGGTGGCGTCCGAGCAGTACGTC.

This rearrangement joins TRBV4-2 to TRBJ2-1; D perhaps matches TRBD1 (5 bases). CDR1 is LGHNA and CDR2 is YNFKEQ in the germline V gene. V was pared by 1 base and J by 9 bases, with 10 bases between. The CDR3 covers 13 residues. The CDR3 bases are TGTGCCAGCAGCCAAGCGTCTAGGGGTGAGCAGTTCTTC. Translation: CASSQASRGEQFF.

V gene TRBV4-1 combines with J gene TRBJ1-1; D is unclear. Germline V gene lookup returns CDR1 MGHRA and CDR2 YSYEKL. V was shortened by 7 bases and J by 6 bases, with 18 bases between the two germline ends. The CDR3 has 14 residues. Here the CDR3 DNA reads TGCGCCAGCAAAAACATATTGGCCCTACCTGAAGCTTTCTTT. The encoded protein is CASKNILALPEAFF.

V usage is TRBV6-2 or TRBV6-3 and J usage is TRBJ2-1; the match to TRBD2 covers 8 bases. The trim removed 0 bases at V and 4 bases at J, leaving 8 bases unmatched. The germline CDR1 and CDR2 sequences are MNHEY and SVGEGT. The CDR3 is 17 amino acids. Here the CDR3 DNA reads TGTGCCAGCAGTTACTCGAATTCGGGGGGGGATTACAATGAGCAGTTCTTC. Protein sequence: CASSYSNSGGDYNEQFF.

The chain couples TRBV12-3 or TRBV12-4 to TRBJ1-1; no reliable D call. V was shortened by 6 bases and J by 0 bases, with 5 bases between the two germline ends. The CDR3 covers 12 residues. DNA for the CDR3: TGTGCCAGCAGGGCCATGAACACTGAAGCTTTCTTT. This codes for CASRAMNTEAFF.

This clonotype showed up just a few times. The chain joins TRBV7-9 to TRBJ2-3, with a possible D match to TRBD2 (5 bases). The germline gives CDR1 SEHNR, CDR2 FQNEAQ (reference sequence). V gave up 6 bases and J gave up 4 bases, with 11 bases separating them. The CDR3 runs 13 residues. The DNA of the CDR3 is TGTGCCAGCAGTTCGCTGGGAGCAGATACGCAGTATTTT. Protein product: CASSSLGADTQYF.

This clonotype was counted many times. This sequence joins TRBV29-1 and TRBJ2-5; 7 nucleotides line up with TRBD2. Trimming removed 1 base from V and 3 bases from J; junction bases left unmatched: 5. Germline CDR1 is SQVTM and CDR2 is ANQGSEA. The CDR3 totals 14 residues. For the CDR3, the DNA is TGCAGCGTTGAAGGGCTAGCGGTTGAAGAGACCCAGTACTTC. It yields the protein CSVEGLAVEETQYF.

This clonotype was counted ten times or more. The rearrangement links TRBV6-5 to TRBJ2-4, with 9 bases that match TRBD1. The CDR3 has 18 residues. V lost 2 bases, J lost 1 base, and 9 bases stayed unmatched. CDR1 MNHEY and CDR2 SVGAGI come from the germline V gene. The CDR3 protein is CASSYKLIGTGAKNIQYF. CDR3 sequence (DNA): TGTGCCAGCAGTTACAAATTAATAGGGACAGGGGCCAAAAACATTCAGTACTTC.

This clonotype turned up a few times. CDR3 residues: CASSTPTSADTQYF. CDR3 nucleotide sequence: TGTGCCAGCAGCACACCGACTAGTGCAGATACGCAGTATTTT. The rearrangement uses TRBV7-9 and TRBJ2-3, with D possibly matching TRBD2 (6 bases). The CDR3 loop spans 14 amino acids. CDR1 is SEHNR, CDR2 FQNEAQ, per germline (reference sequence). Between the trimmed V and J ends, which lost 5 bases and 4 bases, there was a span of 13 bases.

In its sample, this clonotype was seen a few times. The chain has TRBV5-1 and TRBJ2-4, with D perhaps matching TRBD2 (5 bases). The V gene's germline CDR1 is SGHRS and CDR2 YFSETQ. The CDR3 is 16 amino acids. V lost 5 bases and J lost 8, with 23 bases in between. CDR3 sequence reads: CASRPSHRAAAYIQYF. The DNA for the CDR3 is TGCGCCAGCAGACCCTCCCACCGGGCAGCGGCTTACATTCAGTACTTC.

Here the CDR3 reads CSARDREGGPYNEQFF. CDR3 DNA: TGCAGTGCTAGAGATCGAGAGGGGGGGCCCTACAATGAGCAGTTCTTC. The chain recombines TRBV20-1 with TRBJ2-1; TRBD2 is a possible D gene (7 bases). V dropped 0 bases and J dropped 2 bases, with 14 bases sitting between them. CDR1 and CDR2 from the germline V gene are DFQATT and SNEGSKA (reference sequence). The CDR3 is made up of 16 amino acids.